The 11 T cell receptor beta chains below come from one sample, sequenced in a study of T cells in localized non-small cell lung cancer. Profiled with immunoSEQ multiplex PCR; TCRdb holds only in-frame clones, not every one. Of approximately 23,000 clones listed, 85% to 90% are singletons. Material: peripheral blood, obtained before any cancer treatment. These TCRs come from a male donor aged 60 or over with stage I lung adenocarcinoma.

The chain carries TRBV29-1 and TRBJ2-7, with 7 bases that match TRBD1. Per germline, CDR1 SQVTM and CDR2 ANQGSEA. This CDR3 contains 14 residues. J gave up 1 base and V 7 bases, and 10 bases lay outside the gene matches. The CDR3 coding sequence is TGCAGCGCGGCCCAAAACAGGGGATCCTACGAGCAGTACTTC. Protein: CSAAQNRGSYEQYF.

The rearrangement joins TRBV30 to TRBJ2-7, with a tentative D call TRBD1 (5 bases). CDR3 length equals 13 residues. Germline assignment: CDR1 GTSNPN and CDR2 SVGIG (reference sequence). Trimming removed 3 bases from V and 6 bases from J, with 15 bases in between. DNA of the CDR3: TGTGCCTGGAGAGGCCAGGGTCTCGGCGAGCAGTACTTC. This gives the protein CAWRGQGLGEQYF. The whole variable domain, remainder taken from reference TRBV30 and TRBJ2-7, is SQTIHQWPATLVQPVGSPLSLECTVEGTSNPNLYWYRQAAGRGLQLLFYSVGIGQISSEVPQNLSASRPQDRQFILSSKKLLLSDSGFYLCAWRGQGLGEQYFGPGTRLTVT.

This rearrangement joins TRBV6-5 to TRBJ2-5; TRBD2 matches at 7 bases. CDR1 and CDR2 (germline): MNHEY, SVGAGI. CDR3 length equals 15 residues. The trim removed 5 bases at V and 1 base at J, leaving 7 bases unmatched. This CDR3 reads CASSRGTSVQETQYF. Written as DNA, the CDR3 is TGTGCCAGCAGTCGGGGAACTAGCGTCCAAGAGACCCAGTACTTC.

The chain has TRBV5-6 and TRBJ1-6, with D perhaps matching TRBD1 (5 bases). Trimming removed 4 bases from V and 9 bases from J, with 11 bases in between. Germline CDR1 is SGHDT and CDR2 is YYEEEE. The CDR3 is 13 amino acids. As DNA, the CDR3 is TGTGCCAGCAGCCTGGACAAAGTTTCACCCCTCCACTTT. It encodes CASSLDKVSPLHF.

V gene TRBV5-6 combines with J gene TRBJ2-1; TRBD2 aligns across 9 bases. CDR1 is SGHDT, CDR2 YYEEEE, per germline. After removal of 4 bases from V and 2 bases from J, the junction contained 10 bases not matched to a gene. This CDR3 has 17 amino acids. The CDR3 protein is CASSAGLAELPYNEQFF. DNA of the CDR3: TGTGCCAGCAGCGCGGGACTAGCTGAATTACCCTACAATGAGCAGTTCTTC.

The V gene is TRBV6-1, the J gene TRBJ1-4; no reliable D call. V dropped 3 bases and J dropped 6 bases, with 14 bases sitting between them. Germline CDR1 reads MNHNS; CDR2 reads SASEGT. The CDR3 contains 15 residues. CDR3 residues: CASSDIGWVDEKLFF. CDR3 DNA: TGTGCCAGCAGTGATATCGGGTGGGTGGATGAAAAACTGTTTTTT.

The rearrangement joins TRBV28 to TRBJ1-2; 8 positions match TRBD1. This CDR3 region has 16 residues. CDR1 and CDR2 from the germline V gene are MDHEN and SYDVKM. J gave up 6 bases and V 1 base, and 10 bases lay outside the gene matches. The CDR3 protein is CASSLSTQGRGHGYTF. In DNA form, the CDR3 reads TGTGCCAGCAGTTTATCCACCCAGGGCAGGGGGCATGGCTACACCTTC.

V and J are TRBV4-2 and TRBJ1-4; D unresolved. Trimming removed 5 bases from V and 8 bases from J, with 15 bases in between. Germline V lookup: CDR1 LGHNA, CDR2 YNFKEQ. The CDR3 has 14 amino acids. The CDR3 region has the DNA TGTGCCAGCAGCAACCAGTGGAGTGACGAAAAACTGTTTTTT. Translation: CASSNQWSDEKLFF.

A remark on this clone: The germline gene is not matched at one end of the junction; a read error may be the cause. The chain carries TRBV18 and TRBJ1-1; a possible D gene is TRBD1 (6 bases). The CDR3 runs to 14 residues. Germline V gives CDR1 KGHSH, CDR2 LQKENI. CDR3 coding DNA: TGTGCCAGCTCGCCACAGGGAGCGAACACTGAAGCTTTCTTT. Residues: CASSPQGANTEAFF.

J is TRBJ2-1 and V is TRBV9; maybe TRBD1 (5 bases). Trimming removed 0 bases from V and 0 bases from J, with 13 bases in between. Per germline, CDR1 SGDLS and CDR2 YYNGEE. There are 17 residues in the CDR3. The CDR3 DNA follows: TGTGCCAGCAGCGTAGGAGGCAGGGCGAGCTCCTACAATGAGCAGTTCTTC. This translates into CASSVGGRASSYNEQFF.

In DNA, the CDR3 is TGTGCCAGCAGTGATTGGAGGGTCCAGCCGGGGGAGCAGTACTTC. Protein sequence: CASSDWRVQPGEQYF. The V and J genes are TRBV2 and TRBJ2-7; D may be TRBD2 (6 bases). Germline V gene lookup returns CDR1 SNHLY and CDR2 FYNNEI. The CDR3 sequence is 15 residues long. The ends were cut back, 3 bases at V and 7 bases at J, with 19 bases in the middle.